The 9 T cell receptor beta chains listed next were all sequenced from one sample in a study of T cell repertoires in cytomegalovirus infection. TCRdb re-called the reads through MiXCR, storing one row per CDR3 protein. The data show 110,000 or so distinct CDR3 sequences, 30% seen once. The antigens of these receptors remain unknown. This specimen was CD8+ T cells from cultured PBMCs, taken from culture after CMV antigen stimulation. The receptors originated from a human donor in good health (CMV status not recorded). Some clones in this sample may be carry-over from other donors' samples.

The CDR3 here is CASSQEVAGSSYEQYF. The CDR3 DNA reads as TGCGCCAGCAGCCAAGAGGTAGCGGGGAGCTCCTACGAGCAGTACTTC. J is TRBJ2-7 and V is TRBV4-1; 8 positions match TRBD2. The germline V gene encodes CDR1 MGHRA and CDR2 YSYEKL. After removal of 0 bases from V and 0 bases from J, the junction contained 4 bases not matched to a gene. The CDR3 covers 16 residues.

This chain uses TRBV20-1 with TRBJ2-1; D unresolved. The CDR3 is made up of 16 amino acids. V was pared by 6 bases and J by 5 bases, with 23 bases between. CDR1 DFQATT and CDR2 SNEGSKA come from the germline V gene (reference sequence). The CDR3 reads CSAATPLALENNEQFF. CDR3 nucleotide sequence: TGCAGTGCCGCGACCCCACTGGCGTTAGAGAACAATGAGCAGTTCTTC.

The CDR3 sequence is CASSHGQEQETQYF. The CDR3 DNA sequence: TGTGCCAGCAGCCACGGACAGGAACAAGAGACCCAGTACTTC. This chain uses TRBV5-6 with TRBJ2-5; 7 bases are shared with TRBD1. CDR3 length: 14 amino acids. Germline-derived CDR1 and CDR2 are SGHDT and YYEEEE. The V gene end was trimmed by 4 bases and the J gene end by 2 bases; junction bases not matched to a gene: 5. Full variable domain (rest looked up from reference TRBV5-6 and TRBJ2-5): DAGVTQSPTHLIKTRGQQVTLRCSPKSGHDTVSWYQQALGQGPQFIFQYYEEEERQRGNFPDRFSGHQFPNYSSELNVNALLLGDSALYLCASSHGQEQETQYFGPGTRLLVL.

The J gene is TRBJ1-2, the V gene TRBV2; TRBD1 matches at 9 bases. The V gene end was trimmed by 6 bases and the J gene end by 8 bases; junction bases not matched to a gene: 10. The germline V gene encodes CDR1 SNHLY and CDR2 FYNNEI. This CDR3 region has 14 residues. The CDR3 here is CASRGQGPAGGYTF. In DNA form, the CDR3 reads TGTGCCAGCAGGGGACAGGGACCTGCTGGAGGCTACACCTTC.

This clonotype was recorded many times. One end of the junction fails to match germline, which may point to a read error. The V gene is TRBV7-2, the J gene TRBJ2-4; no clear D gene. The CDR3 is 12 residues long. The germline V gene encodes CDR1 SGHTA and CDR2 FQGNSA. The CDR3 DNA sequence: TGTGCCAGCAGCTTTCTCAAAGACATTCAGTACTTC. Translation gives CASSFLKDIQYF.

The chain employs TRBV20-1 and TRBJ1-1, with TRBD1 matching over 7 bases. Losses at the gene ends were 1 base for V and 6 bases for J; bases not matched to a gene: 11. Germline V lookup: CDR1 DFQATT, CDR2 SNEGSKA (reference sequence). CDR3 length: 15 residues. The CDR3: CSARVQGGRGAEAFF. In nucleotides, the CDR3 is TGCAGTGCTAGAGTCCAAGGGGGCCGGGGCGCTGAAGCTTTCTTT.

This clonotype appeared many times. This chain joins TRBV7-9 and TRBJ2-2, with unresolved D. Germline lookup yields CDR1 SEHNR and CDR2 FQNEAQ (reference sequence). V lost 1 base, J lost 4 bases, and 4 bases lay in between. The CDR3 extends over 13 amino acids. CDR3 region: CASSLGGTGELFF. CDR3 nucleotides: TGTGCCAGCAGCTTAGGTGGCACCGGGGAGCTGTTTTTT.

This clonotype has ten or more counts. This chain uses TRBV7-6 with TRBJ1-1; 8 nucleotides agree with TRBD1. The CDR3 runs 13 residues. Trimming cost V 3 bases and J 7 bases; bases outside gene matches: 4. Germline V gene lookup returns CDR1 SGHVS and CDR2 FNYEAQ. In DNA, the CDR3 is TGTGCCAGCAGCTTGCAGGGGGCGGTTGAAGCTTTCTTT. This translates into CASSLQGAVEAFF.

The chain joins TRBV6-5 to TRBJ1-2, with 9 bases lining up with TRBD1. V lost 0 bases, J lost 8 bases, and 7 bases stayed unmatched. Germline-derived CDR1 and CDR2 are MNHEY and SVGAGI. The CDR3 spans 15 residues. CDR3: CASSYSDRGYRGYTF. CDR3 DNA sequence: TGTGCCAGCAGTTACTCGGACAGGGGCTACAGGGGCTACACCTTC.